One T cell receptor beta chain is described in this entry. Its antigen is unknown. Base quality data are lacking; no much larger clone is found one base away. This sample stems from a study of CD8+ T cells in alopecia areata (dated 2018 in TCRdb). Turning to the overall study: To study T cell clonal expansion in alopecia areata, the researchers applied high-throughput TCRbeta sequencing to both the C3H/HeJ mouse model and human patients. Human TCRbeta sequencing covered scalp tissue and sorted CD4+ and CD8+ peripheral blood T cells from patchy and totalis/universalis alopecia areata patients and healthy controls. Scalp clonality was compared across normal scalp (n=4), patchy alopecia areata scalp (n=8), and alopecia totalis/universalis scalp (n=8). RNA was extracted with the PAXgene miRNA kit for fixed scalp, the miRNeasy kit for PBMCs, and the RNeasy kit for mouse skin. TCRbeta CDR3 regions were amplified by immunoSEQ multiplex PCR using 35 Vbeta forward and 13 Jbeta reverse primers.

The protocol used for the library was the immunoSEQ multiplex PCR assay. RNA was extracted from all samples and reverse transcribed into cDNA, which served as template for TCR sequencing. First-strand cDNA was synthesized with SuperScript III using a 2:1 mix of oligo-dT and random hexamers. A synthetic immune receptor repertoire was used to gauge amplification bias, and whatever bias remained was removed computationally. Per the authors' processing: Raw reads were preprocessed for error removal, and CDR3 was defined according to IMGT conventions as running from the conserved cysteine to phenylalanine. Clonality was computed as 1 minus the Shannon entropy, with the entropy normalized by log2 of the number of productive unique TCRs. Whether each scalp clone was CD4 or CD8 was inferred by checking scalp TCRbeta sequences against the CD4 and CD8 repertoires from sorted blood. Drawn from immuneACCESS, this table holds only the in-frame rearrangements with V and J called that TCRdb kept. Clones are partly lost; checked studies trace under half to an unresolved V gene and leave the rest unexplained. The V and J calls and clone size come from that table; D and trimming were worked out from the DNA. Across this sample there are fewer than 110,000 clones, with about 60% seen only once. The ten largest make up roughly 8.8% of the sample.

PBMCs were isolated by density centrifugation and stained for CD3, CD4 and CD8, and CD4+ and CD8+ T cells were sorted on a FACSAria. Scalp biopsies and blood samples were obtained from unaffected controls. Broad study findings and their caveats: Shared TCR sequences between patients were less evident than in mice, which may be partly attributable to HLA diversity in the patient population. Compared with normal scalp, lesional scalp, particularly in alopecia totalis/universalis, had higher clonality and more expanded CD8+ clones, which suggests antigenic drive. Unlike mouse skin, where gammadelta T cells dominate, normal human skin contains resident alphabeta T cells that get sequenced too, which complicates analysis of the scalp TCR repertoire.

V sheds 0 bases and J sheds 4 bases, leaving 2 bases between their ends. The germline V gene (reference sequence) yields SEHNR for CDR1 and FQNEAQ for CDR2. The cysteine opens and the phenylalanine closes a CDR3 of 12 amino acids. The sequence is cut down to CDR3 DNA, 36 bases in frame from base 1. The clonotype comes from a human donor in good health. Sequencing was done on a sample of CD4+ T cells sorted from blood. Here the chain combines TRBV7-9 and TRBJ2-3; the D segment cannot be called with confidence. The nucleotide sequence is TGTGCCAGCAGCTTAGCCCCAGATACGCAGTATTTT. The translation is CASSLAPDTQYF. Here the CDR3 is joined to the reference TRBV7-9 and TRBJ2-3 genes, and the full variable domain is: DTGVSQNPRHKITKRGQNVTFRCDPISEHNRLYWYRQTLGQGPEFLTYFQNEAQLEKSRLLSDRFSAERPKGSFSTLEIQRTEQGDSAMYLCASSLAPDTQYFGPGTRLTVL.